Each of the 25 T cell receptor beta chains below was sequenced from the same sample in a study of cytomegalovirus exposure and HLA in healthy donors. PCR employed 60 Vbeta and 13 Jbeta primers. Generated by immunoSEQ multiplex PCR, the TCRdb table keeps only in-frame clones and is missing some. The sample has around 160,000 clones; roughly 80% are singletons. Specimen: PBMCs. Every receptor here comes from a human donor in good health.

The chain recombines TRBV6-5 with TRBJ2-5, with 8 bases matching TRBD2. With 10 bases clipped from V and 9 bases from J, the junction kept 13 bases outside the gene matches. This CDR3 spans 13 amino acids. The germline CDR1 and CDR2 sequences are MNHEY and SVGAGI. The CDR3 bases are TGTGCCACCACGGGAGGGGGTTCGTGGGCCCAGTACTTC. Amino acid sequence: CATTGGGSWAQYF.

CDR3 in amino acids: CASSLDSGAGETQYF. CDR3 in DNA: TGTGCCAGCAGCTTGGATAGCGGGGCAGGGGAGACCCAGTACTTC. This rearrangement joins TRBV7-8 to TRBJ2-5; TRBD2 agrees at 8 bases. The CDR3 covers 15 residues. Germline loops: CDR1 SGHVS, CDR2 FQNEAQ. Trimming at V came to 3 bases and at J to 5 bases, leaving 8 bases not matched to a gene.

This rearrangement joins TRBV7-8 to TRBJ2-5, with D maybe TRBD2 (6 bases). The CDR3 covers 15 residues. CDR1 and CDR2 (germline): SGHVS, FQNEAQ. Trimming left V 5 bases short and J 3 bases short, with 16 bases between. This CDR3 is CASSVSGSSEETQYF. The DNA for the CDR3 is TGTGCCAGCAGCGTTAGCGGCAGCTCGGAAGAGACCCAGTACTTC.

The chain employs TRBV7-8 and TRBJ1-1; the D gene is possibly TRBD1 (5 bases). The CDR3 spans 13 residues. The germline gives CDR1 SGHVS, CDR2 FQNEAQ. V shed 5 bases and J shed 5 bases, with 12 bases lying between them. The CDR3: CASSHGGGTEAFF. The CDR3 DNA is TGTGCCAGCAGCCACGGGGGGGGGACTGAAGCTTTCTTT.

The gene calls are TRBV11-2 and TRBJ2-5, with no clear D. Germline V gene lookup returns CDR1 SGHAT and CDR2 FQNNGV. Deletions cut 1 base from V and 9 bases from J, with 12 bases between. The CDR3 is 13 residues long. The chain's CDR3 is CASSLGGRTAQYF. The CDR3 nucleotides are TGTGCCAGCAGCTTAGGTGGTCGTACGGCCCAGTACTTC.

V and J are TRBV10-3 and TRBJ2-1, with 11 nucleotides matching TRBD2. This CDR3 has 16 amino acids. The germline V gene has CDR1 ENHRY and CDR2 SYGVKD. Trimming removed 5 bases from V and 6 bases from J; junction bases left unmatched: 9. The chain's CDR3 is CAISIAGGPSANEQFF. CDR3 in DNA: TGTGCCATCAGTATAGCGGGGGGGCCAAGTGCCAATGAGCAGTTCTTC.

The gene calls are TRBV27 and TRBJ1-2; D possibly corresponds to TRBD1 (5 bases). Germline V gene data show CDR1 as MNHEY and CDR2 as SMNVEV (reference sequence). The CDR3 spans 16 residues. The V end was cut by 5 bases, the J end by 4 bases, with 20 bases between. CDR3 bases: TGTGCCAGCAGTCCCCGACTCGGCGGGGCAGTCTATGGCTACACCTTC. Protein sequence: CASSPRLGGAVYGYTF.

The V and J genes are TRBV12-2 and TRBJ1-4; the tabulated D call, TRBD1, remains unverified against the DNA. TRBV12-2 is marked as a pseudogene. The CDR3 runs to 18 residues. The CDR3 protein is CASRLPPTRQVSNEKLFF. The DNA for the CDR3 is TGTGCAAGTCGCTTACCTCCTACAAGACAGGTCTCTAATGAAAAACTGTTTTTT.

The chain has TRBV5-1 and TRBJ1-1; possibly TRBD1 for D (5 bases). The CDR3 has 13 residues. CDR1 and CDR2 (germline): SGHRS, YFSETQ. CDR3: CASRAGVNTEAFF. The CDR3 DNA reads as TGCGCTTCGCGGGCGGGGGTTAACACTGAAGCTTTCTTT.

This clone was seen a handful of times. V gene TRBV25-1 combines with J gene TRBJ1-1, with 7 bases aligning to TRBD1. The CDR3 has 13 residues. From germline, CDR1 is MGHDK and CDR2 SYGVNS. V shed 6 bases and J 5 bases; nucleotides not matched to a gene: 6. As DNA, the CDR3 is TGTGCCAGCAGCCCAACAGGGGTAACTGAAGCTTTCTTT. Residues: CASSPTGVTEAFF.

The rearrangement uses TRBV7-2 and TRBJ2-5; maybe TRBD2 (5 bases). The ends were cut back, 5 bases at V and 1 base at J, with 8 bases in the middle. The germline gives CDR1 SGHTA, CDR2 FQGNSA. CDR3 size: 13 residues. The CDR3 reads CASSPDSQETQYF. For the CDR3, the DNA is TGTGCCAGCAGCCCGGACTCCCAAGAGACCCAGTACTTC.

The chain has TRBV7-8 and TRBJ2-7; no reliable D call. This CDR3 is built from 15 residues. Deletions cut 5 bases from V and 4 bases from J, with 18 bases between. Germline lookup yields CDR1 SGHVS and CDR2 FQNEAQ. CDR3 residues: CASSPTLIVGYEQYF. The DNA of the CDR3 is TGTGCCAGCAGCCCTACGTTGATAGTTGGTTACGAGCAGTACTTC.

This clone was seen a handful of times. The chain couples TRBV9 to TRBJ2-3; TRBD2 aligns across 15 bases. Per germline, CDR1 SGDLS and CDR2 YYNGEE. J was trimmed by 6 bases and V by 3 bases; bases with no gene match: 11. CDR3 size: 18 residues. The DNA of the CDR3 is TGTGCCAGCAGCGCAGGGACTAGCGGGGGGAAAATACATGATACGCAGTATTTT. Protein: CASSAGTSGGKIHDTQYF.

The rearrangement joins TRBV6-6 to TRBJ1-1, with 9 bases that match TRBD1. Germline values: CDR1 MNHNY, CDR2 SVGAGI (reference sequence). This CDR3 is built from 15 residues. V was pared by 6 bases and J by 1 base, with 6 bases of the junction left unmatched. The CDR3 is CASRARDRENTEAFF. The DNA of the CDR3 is TGTGCCAGCAGGGCCCGGGACAGGGAGAACACTGAAGCTTTCTTT.

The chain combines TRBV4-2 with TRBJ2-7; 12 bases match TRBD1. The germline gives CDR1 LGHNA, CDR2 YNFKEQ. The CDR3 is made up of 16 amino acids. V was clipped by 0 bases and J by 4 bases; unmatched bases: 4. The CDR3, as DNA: TGTGCCAGCAGCCAAGATTGGGACAGGGGGCTTTACGAGCAGTACTTC. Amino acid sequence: CASSQDWDRGLYEQYF.

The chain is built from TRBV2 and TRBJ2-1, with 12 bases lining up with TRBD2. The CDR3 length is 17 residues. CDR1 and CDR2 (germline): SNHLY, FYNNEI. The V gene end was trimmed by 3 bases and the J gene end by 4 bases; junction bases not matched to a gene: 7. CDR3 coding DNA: TGTGCCAGCAGTGAGGCTATACTAGCGGGGGGTTACAATGAGCAGTTCTTC. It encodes CASSEAILAGGYNEQFF.

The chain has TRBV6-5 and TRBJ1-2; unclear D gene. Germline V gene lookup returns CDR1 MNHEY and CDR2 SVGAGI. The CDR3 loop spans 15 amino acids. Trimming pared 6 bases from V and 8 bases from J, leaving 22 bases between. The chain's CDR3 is CASSPIRTLLGGYTF. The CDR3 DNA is TGTGCCAGCAGCCCAATCCGGACTCTTTTGGGCGGCTACACCTTC.

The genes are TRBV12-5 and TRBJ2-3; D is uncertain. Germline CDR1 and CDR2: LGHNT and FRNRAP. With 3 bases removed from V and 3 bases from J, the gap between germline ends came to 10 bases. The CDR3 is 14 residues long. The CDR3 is CASGFPGPTDTQYF. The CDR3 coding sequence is TGTGCTAGTGGTTTCCCGGGTCCAACAGATACGCAGTATTTT.

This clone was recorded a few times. The CDR3 bases are TGCGCCAGCAGCGGTACAGGGCTGGCTAATGAAAAACTGTTTTTT. Translation gives CASSGTGLANEKLFF. The V and J genes are TRBV5-1 and TRBJ1-4; possibly TRBD1 for D (6 bases). From germline, CDR1 is SGHRS and CDR2 YFSETQ. The length of the CDR3 is 15 residues. The V end lost 4 bases, the J end lost 3 bases, and 13 bases lay between the germline ends.

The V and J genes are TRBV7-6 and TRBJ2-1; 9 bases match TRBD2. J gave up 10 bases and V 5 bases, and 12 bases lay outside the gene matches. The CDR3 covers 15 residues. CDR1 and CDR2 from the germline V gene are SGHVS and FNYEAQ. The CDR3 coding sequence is TGTGCCAGCAGCCAAGAGTGGCGGGGGGGCGGGGAGCAGTTCTTC. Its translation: CASSQEWRGGGEQFF.

CDR3: CASRRGTTGTDTQYF. The CDR3 bases are TGTGCCAGCAGACGCGGGACTACCGGCACAGATACGCAGTATTTT. V is TRBV6-5 and J is TRBJ2-3, with 7 bases aligning to TRBD2. This CDR3 comprises 15 residues. The V and J ends lost 6 bases and 1 base, in that order; junction bases with no gene match: 7. Germline CDR1 and CDR2: MNHEY and SVGAGI.

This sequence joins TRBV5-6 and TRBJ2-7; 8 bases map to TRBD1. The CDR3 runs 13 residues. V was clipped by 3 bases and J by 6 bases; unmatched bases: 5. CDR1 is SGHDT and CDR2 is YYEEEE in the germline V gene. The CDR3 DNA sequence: TGTGCCAGCAGCTATGGACAGGGAGGCGAGCAGTACTTC. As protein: CASSYGQGGEQYF.

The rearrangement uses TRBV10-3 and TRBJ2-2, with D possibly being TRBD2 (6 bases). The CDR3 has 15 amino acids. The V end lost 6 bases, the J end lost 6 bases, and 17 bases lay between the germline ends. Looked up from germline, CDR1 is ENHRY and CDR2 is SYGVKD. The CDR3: CAISSGTGVPGELFF. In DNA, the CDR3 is TGTGCCATCAGCTCCGGGACTGGCGTCCCCGGGGAGCTGTTTTTT.

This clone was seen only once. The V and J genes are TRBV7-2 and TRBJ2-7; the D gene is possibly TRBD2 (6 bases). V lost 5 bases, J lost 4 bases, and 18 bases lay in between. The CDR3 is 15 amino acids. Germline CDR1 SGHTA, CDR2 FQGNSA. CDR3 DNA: TGTGCCAGCAGCGCGCCGGGACTGGAGAGTTACGAGCAGTACTTC. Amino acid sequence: CASSAPGLESYEQYF. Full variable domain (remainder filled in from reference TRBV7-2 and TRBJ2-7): GAGVSQSPSNKVTEKGKDVELRCDPISGHTALYWYRQSLGQGLEFLIYFQGNSAPDKSGLPSDRFSAERTGGSVSTLTIQRTQQEDSAVYLCASSAPGLESYEQYFGPGTRLTVT.

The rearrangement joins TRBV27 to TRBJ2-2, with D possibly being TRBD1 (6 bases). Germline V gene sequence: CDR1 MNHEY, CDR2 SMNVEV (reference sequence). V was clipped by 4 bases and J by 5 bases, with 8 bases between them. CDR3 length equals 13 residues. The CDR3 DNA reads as TGTGCCAGCAGTTCACAGGGAACCGGGGAGCTGTTTTTT. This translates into CASSSQGTGELFF.